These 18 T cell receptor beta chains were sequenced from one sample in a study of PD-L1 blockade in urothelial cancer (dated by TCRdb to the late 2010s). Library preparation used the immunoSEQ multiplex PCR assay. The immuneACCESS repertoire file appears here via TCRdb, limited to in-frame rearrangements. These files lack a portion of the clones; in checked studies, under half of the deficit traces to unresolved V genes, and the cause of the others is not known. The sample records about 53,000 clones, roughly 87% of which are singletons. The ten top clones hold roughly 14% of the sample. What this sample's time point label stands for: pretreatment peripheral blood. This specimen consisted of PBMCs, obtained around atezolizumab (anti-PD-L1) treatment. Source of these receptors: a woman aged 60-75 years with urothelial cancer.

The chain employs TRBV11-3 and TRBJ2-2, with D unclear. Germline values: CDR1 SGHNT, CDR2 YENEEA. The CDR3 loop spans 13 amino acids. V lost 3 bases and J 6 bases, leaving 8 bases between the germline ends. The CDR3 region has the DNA TGTGCCAGCAGCTTCGAGTTCCCCGGGGAGCTGTTTTTT. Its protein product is CASSFEFPGELFF.

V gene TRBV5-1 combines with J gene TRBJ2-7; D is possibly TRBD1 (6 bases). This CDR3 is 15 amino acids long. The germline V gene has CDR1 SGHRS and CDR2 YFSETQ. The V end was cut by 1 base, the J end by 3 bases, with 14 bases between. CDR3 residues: CASSLRGFSGYEQYF. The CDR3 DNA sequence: TGCGCCAGCAGCTTGAGGGGGTTCTCTGGCTACGAGCAGTACTTC.

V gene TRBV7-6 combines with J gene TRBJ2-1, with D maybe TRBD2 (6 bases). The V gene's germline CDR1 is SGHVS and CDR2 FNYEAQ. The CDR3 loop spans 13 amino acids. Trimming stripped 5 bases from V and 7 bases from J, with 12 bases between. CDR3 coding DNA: TGTGCCAGCAGCCCGGGGACTCAAAATGAGCAGTTCTTC. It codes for CASSPGTQNEQFF.

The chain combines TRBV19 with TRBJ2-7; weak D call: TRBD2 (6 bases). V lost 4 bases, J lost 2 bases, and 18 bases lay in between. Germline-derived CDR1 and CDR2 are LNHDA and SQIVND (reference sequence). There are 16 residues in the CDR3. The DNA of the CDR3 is TGTGCCAGTAGTAGCACCGCGGGATTGACTACCTACGAGCAGTACTTC. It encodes CASSSTAGLTTYEQYF. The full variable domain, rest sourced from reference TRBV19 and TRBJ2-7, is DGGITQSPKYLFRKEGQNVTLSCEQNLNHDAMYWYRQDPGQGLRLIYYSQIVNDFQKGDIAEGYSVSREKKESFPLTVTSAQKNPTAFYLCASSSTAGLTTYEQYFGPGTRLTVT.

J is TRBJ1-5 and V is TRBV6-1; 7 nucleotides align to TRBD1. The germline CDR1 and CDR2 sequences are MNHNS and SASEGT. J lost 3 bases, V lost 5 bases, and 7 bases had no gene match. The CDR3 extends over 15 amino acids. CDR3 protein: CASSFRGRLNQPQHF. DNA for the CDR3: TGTGCCAGCAGTTTTAGGGGGCGACTCAATCAGCCCCAGCATTTT.

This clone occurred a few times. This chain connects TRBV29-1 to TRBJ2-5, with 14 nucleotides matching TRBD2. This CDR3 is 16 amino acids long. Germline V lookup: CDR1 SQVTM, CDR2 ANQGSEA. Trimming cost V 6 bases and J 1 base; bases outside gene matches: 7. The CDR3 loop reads CSVAGLAGVSQETQYF. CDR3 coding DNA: TGCAGCGTAGCGGGACTAGCGGGGGTCTCCCAAGAGACCCAGTACTTC.

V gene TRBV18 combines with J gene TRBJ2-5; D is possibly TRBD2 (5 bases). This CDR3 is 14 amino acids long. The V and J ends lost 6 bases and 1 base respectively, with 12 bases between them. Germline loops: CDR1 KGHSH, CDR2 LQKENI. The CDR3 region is CASSHRTFQETQYF. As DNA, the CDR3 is TGTGCCAGCTCCCATCGGACTTTCCAAGAGACCCAGTACTTC.

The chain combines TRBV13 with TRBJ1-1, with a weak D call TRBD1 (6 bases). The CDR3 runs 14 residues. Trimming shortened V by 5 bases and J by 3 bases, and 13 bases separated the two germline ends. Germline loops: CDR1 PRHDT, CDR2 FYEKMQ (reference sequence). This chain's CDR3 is CASSPSGGDTEAFF. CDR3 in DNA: TGTGCCAGCAGCCCTAGCGGGGGCGACACTGAAGCTTTCTTT.

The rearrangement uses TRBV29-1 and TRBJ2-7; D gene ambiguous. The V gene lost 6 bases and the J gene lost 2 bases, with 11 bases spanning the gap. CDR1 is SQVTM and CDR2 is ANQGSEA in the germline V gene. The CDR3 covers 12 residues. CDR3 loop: CSVIQVTYEQYF. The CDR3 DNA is TGCAGCGTGATTCAGGTTACCTACGAGCAGTACTTC.

The CDR3 here is CASSVGLVGTDNTEAFF. DNA of the CDR3: TGTGCCAGCAGCGTAGGCCTTGTGGGGACAGACAACACTGAAGCTTTCTTT. The V call is TRBV9, the J call TRBJ1-1; 7 bases agree with TRBD1. Germline trimming cut 0 bases from V and 2 bases from J; bases unmatched to any gene: 10. CDR1 is SGDLS, CDR2 YYNGEE, per germline. There are 17 residues in the CDR3. Complete variable domain (other parts from reference TRBV9 and TRBJ1-1): DSGVTQTPKHLITATGQRVTLRCSPRSGDLSVYWYQQSLDQGLQFLIQYYNGEERAKGNILERFSAQQFPDLHSELNLSSLELGDSALYFCASSVGLVGTDNTEAFFGQGTRLTVV.

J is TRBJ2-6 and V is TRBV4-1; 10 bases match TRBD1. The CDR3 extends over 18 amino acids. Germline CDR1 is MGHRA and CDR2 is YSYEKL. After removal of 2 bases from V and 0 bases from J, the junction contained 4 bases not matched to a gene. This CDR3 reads CASSQTGTGASGANVLTF. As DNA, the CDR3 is TGCGCCAGCAGCCAAACCGGGACAGGGGCCTCTGGGGCCAACGTCCTGACTTTC.

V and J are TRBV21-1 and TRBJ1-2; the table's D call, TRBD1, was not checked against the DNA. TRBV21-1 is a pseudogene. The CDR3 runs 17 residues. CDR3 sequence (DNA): TGTGCCAGCAGCTCTCGGACAGATATAACCGCTAACTATGGCTACACCTTC. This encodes CASSSRTDITANYGYTF.

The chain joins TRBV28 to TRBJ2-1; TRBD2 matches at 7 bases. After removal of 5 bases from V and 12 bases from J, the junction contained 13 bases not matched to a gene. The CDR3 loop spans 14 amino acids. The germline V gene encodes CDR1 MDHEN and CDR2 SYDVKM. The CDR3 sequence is CASSGAGGGRGQFF. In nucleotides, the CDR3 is TGTGCCAGCAGTGGGGCTGGGGGAGGGAGAGGGCAGTTCTTC.

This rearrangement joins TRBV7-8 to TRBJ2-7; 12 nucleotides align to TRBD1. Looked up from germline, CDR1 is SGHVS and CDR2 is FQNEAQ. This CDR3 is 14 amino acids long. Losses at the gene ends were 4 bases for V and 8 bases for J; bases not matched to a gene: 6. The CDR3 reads CASSSGTGGAKQYF. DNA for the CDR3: TGTGCCAGCAGCTCGGGGACAGGGGGCGCCAAGCAGTACTTC.

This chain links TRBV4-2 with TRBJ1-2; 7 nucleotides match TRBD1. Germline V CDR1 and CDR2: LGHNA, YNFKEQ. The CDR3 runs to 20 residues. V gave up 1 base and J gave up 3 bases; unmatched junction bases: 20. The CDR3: CASSQVFGLTGGQAYYGYTF. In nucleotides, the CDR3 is TGTGCCAGCAGCCAAGTCTTCGGACTCACGGGTGGACAGGCATACTATGGCTACACCTTC.

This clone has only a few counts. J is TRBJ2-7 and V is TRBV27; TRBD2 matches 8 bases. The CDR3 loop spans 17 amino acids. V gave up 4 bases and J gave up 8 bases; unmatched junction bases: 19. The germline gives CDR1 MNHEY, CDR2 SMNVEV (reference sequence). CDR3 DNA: TGTGCCAGCAGTTCGACGAAACTAGCGGCTGAGAGTATGAAGCAGTACTTC. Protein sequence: CASSSTKLAAESMKQYF.

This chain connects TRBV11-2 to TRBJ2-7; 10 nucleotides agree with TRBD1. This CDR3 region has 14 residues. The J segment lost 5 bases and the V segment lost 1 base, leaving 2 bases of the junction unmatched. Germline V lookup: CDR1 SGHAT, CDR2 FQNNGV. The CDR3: CASSLGDRGHEQYF. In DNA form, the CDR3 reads TGTGCCAGCAGCTTAGGGGACAGGGGCCACGAGCAGTACTTC.

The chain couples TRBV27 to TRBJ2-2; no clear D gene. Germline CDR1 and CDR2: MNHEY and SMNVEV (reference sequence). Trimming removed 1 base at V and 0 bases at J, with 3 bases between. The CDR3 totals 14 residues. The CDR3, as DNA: TGTGCCAGCAGTTTATTCTCGAACACCGGGGAGCTGTTTTTT. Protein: CASSLFSNTGELFF.